The 32 T cell receptor beta chains presented below share a single source sample, sequenced in a study of blood T cell repertoires in COVID-19. Profiling relied on immunoSEQ multiplex PCR, and the TCRdb table lists in-frame clones only, not all of them. Of 450,000 or so clones listed, roughly 89% are singletons. Sequenced material: peripheral blood. All receptors come from a young man with COVID-19, enrolled during active disease.

J is TRBJ2-5 and V is TRBV7-2, with 9 bases that match TRBD2. CDR3 length: 15 amino acids. The germline V gene has CDR1 SGHTA and CDR2 FQGNSA. With V trimmed by 5 bases and J by 5 bases, 9 bases remained unmatched. The CDR3 DNA follows: TGTGCCAGCAGCCCCCAAGCGGGGGGTTCGGAGACCCAGTACTTC. Its protein is CASSPQAGGSETQYF.

The J gene is TRBJ2-5, the V gene TRBV11-3; 14 positions match TRBD2. The CDR3 runs 17 residues. J gave up 5 bases and V 4 bases, and 9 bases lay outside the gene matches. Germline V lookup: CDR1 SGHNT, CDR2 YENEEA. The CDR3 here is CASSWGLAGEFEETQYF. The CDR3 nucleotides read TGTGCCAGCAGCTGGGGACTAGCGGGGGAGTTCGAGGAGACCCAGTACTTC.

The V gene is TRBV2, the J gene TRBJ1-3, with 10 bases lining up with TRBD1. Germline CDR1 reads SNHLY; CDR2 reads FYNNEI. The CDR3 has 15 residues. J was trimmed by 8 bases and V by 6 bases; bases with no gene match: 10. CDR3 region: CASSVGQGQGDTIYF. Here the CDR3 DNA reads TGTGCCAGCAGCGTGGGACAGGGGCAAGGGGACACCATATATTTT.

The chain combines TRBV11-3 with TRBJ2-1; 11 nucleotides line up with TRBD1. The length of the CDR3 is 15 residues. V was clipped by 4 bases and J by 3 bases; unmatched bases: 2. Germline loops: CDR1 SGHNT, CDR2 YENEEA. The CDR3 loop reads CASSYGTGGYNEQFF. The DNA of the CDR3 is TGTGCCAGCAGCTACGGGACAGGGGGCTACAATGAGCAGTTCTTC.

The gene calls are TRBV21-1 and TRBJ1-5; TRBD1, the table's D call, was not compared with the DNA. TRBV21-1 is a pseudogene segment. The CDR3 has 17 amino acids. CDR3 in DNA: TGTGCCAGCATCCGTGGGACCGGGACAGGGAGCAATCAGCCCCAGCATTTT. Translation gives CASIRGTGTGSNQPQHF.

A word on this clone: Other DNA sequences in this sample translate to the same CDR3. This rearrangement joins TRBV19 to TRBJ2-7; 11 positions agree with TRBD2. The CDR3 runs 14 residues. The V gene's germline CDR1 is LNHDA and CDR2 SQIVND (reference sequence). Losses at the gene ends were 4 bases for V and 4 bases for J; bases not matched to a gene: 3. This CDR3 is CASSRLAGGYEQYF. The CDR3 DNA reads TGTGCCAGTAGTAGGTTAGCGGGAGGGTACGAGCAGTACTTC.

This chain connects TRBV18 to TRBJ2-5; D call uncertain. Looked up from germline, CDR1 is KGHSH and CDR2 is LQKENI. With 3 bases removed from V and 0 bases from J, the gap between germline ends came to 5 bases. This CDR3 has 13 amino acids. The CDR3 DNA sequence: TGTGCCAGCTCACCGGGCAACCAAGAGACCCAGTACTTC. Translation gives CASSPGNQETQYF.

This clone was detected many times. V and J are TRBV9 and TRBJ2-3; a possible D gene is TRBD1 (6 bases). V lost 0 bases and J 4 bases, leaving 6 bases between the germline ends. The CDR3 extends over 13 amino acids. Germline values: CDR1 SGDLS, CDR2 YYNGEE. The CDR3 protein is CASSVEGADTQYF. Written as DNA, the CDR3 is TGTGCCAGCAGCGTAGAGGGGGCAGATACGCAGTATTTT.

V and J are TRBV14 and TRBJ2-7, with D maybe TRBD1 (8 bases). This CDR3 has 14 residues. V was clipped by 4 bases and J by 4 bases, with 14 bases between them. The germline CDR1 and CDR2 sequences are SGHDN and FVKESK. CDR3 sequence: CASSLGQGLYEQYF. CDR3 nucleotides: TGTGCCAGCAGCCTCGGACAGGGACTATACGAGCAGTACTTC.

The rearrangement links TRBV3-1 (or the pseudogene TRBV3-2) to TRBJ2-3; TRBD2 aligns across 11 bases. The germline CDR1 and CDR2 sequences are LGHDT and YNNKEL (reference sequence). The CDR3 runs 16 residues. V trimming: 2 bases; J trimming: 3 bases; junction bases outside the gene matches: 4. The CDR3 sequence is CASSQYLAGGTDTQYF. CDR3 DNA sequence: TGTGCCAGCAGCCAATATCTAGCGGGAGGTACAGATACGCAGTATTTT.

The rearrangement joins TRBV5-6 to TRBJ2-3; the D gene is possibly TRBD2 (6 bases). V was pared by 0 bases and J by 5 bases, with 7 bases between. CDR3 length: 13 residues. The germline V gene encodes CDR1 SGHDT and CDR2 YYEEEE. CDR3 sequence (DNA): TGTGCCAGCAGCTTGGCGACTAGAGATACGCAGTATTTT. This translates into CASSLATRDTQYF.

In its sample, this clone was seen once. The chain combines TRBV11-2 with TRBJ2-5, with 11 nucleotides matching TRBD1. Germline CDR1 is SGHAT and CDR2 is FQNNGV. V was clipped by 1 base and J by 5 bases; unmatched bases: 3. The CDR3 is 15 residues long. In DNA, the CDR3 is TGTGCCAGCAGCTTAGGGACAGGGGGCCGGGAGACCCAGTACTTC. Translated: CASSLGTGGRETQYF.

The rearrangement uses TRBV12-3 or TRBV12-4 and TRBJ2-4; TRBD2 agrees at 7 bases. Trimming at V came to 6 bases and at J to 9 bases, leaving 2 bases not matched to a gene. The CDR3 runs to 11 residues. CDR3 sequence: CASRGEGIQYF. The DNA for the CDR3 is TGTGCCAGCAGGGGGGAGGGCATTCAGTACTTC.

The gene calls are TRBV3-1 (or the pseudogene TRBV3-2) and TRBJ1-1, with 8 nucleotides matching TRBD1. This CDR3 comprises 15 residues. V lost 1 base, J lost 2 bases, and 3 bases stayed unmatched. The germline gives CDR1 LGHDT, CDR2 YNNKEL (reference sequence). This CDR3 reads CASSQGTGPNTEAFF. The DNA of the CDR3 is TGTGCCAGCAGCCAAGGGACAGGGCCCAACACTGAAGCTTTCTTT.

The V call is TRBV4-2, the J call TRBJ2-5, with 10 bases lining up with TRBD2. CDR1 LGHNA and CDR2 YNFKEQ come from the germline V gene. Trimming removed 0 bases from V and 3 bases from J; junction bases left unmatched: 1. The CDR3 has 15 residues. In DNA form, the CDR3 reads TGTGCCAGCAGCCAAGACGGACTAGCGGAAGAGACCCAGTACTTC. It yields the protein CASSQDGLAEETQYF.

The chain couples TRBV19 to TRBJ2-1; TRBD2 matches at 10 bases. The CDR3 extends over 15 amino acids. The V and J ends lost 6 bases and 7 bases, in that order; junction bases with no gene match: 9. The V gene's germline CDR1 is LNHDA and CDR2 SQIVND (reference sequence). CDR3 DNA: TGTGCCAGTAGCTTACTAGCGGGACCAACTAATGAGCAGTTCTTC. Translating it yields CASSLLAGPTNEQFF.

J is TRBJ1-1 and V is TRBV5-6; the D gene is possibly TRBD1 (6 bases). The CDR3 extends over 15 amino acids. Germline CDR1 reads SGHDT; CDR2 reads YYEEEE. The V gene lost 0 bases and the J gene lost 0 bases, with 9 bases spanning the gap. CDR3 loop: CASSLEQGLNTEAFF. Written as DNA, the CDR3 is TGTGCCAGCAGCTTGGAACAGGGATTGAACACTGAAGCTTTCTTT.

This clone was recorded once. The rearrangement uses TRBV9 and TRBJ2-5, with 7 bases that match TRBD1. V trimming: 4 bases; J trimming: 4 bases; junction bases outside the gene matches: 13. The CDR3 runs 16 residues. Germline V CDR1 and CDR2: SGDLS, YYNGEE. CDR3 residues: CASSLRDSMSVETQYF. CDR3 sequence (DNA): TGTGCCAGCAGCCTCCGGGACAGCATGTCTGTAGAGACCCAGTACTTC. Variable domain in full (rest from reference TRBV9 and TRBJ2-5): DSGVTQTPKHLITATGQRVTLRCSPRSGDLSVYWYQQSLDQGLQFLIQYYNGEERAKGNILERFSAQQFPDLHSELNLSSLELGDSALYFCASSLRDSMSVETQYFGPGTRLLVL.

The genes are TRBV18 and TRBJ2-7; D gene unclear. The CDR3 spans 13 residues. CDR1 is KGHSH and CDR2 is LQKENI in the germline V gene. Trimming left V 5 bases short and J 3 bases short, with 11 bases between. Here the CDR3 DNA reads TGTGCCAGCTCAGTAAAAGGCGGCTACGAGCAGTACTTC. As protein: CASSVKGGYEQYF.

The J gene is TRBJ1-5, the V gene TRBV6-1, with a tentative D call TRBD1 (6 bases). CDR3 size: 15 residues. The germline CDR1 and CDR2 sequences are MNHNS and SASEGT. V was shortened by 2 bases and J by 4 bases, with 12 bases between the two germline ends. The CDR3 loop is CASSERQGINQPQHF. CDR3 coding DNA: TGTGCCAGCAGTGAACGTCAGGGGATAAATCAGCCCCAGCATTTT.

V and J are TRBV19 and TRBJ1-2; TRBD1 matches 9 bases. Germline loops: CDR1 LNHDA, CDR2 SQIVND (reference sequence). V gave up 6 bases and J gave up 1 base; unmatched junction bases: 6. CDR3 length: 15 amino acids. The CDR3 nucleotides are TGTGCCAGTAGACGGGAGGACAGGGGTAACTATGGCTACACCTTC. It translates to CASRREDRGNYGYTF.

The chain links TRBV6-1 to TRBJ2-7; D possibly corresponds to TRBD2 (5 bases). Per the germline V gene, CDR1 is MNHNS and CDR2 is SASEGT. Trimming pared 4 bases from V and 2 bases from J, leaving 18 bases between. CDR3 length equals 16 residues. This CDR3 reads CASSGRPAGGPYEQYF. The CDR3 region has the DNA TGTGCCAGCAGTGGACGTCCGGCGGGCGGCCCCTACGAGCAGTACTTC.

Points on this clone: This same CDR3 is encoded by further DNA sequences in the sample. CDR3 sequence reads: CASSPGGNTIYF. CDR3 DNA: TGTGCCAGCAGTCCAGGGGGAAACACCATATATTTT. This sequence joins TRBV12-3 or TRBV12-4 and TRBJ1-3, with D possibly being TRBD1 (5 bases). CDR3 length equals 12 residues. V lost 5 bases, J lost 4 bases, and 6 bases lay in between.

This clone is a singleton in its sample. This sequence joins TRBV27 and TRBJ2-1; D not resolved. Germline-derived CDR1 and CDR2 are MNHEY and SMNVEV (reference sequence). The V and J ends lost 3 bases and 12 bases respectively, with 15 bases between them. This CDR3 contains 13 residues. CDR3 sequence: CASSFSLDTTQFF. The CDR3 DNA sequence: TGTGCCAGCAGTTTTTCGTTAGACACAACGCAGTTCTTC.

This clone was counted a single time. The chain combines TRBV30 with TRBJ2-7; the match to TRBD2 covers 10 bases. The CDR3 loop spans 15 amino acids. Germline CDR1 and CDR2: GTSNPN and SVGIG (reference sequence). Trimming took 3 bases from V and 3 from J; bases not matched to a gene: 8. In DNA, the CDR3 is TGTGCCTGGAGGGCTAGCGGGAGTCGGGGCTACGAGCAGTACTTC. It encodes CAWRASGSRGYEQYF.

The J gene is TRBJ1-4, the V gene TRBV29-1; D not resolved. The length of the CDR3 is 13 residues. Deletions cut 4 bases from V and 1 base from J, with 7 bases between. Looked up from germline, CDR1 is SQVTM and CDR2 is ANQGSEA. In DNA form, the CDR3 reads TGCAGCGTTGCCTTATTAACTAATGAAAAACTGTTTTTT. Its protein is CSVALLTNEKLFF.

This rearrangement joins TRBV7-9 to TRBJ1-2; weak D call: TRBD1 (5 bases). This CDR3 spans 13 amino acids. The V and J ends lost 6 bases and 6 bases respectively, with 14 bases between them. Germline V gives CDR1 SEHNR, CDR2 FQNEAQ (reference sequence). CDR3 in amino acids: CASRPDSGDGYTF. The CDR3 nucleotides read TGTGCCAGCAGACCCGACAGTGGGGATGGCTACACCTTC.

The chain recombines TRBV3-1 (or the pseudogene TRBV3-2) with TRBJ1-2, with D unclear. The CDR3 covers 14 residues. Trimming removed 4 bases from V and 4 bases from J, with 13 bases in between. Germline loops: CDR1 LGHDT, CDR2 YNNKEL (reference sequence). CDR3 sequence (DNA): TGTGCCAGCAGCCCCGCCGTTGTAGCCTATGGCTACACCTTC. Amino acid sequence: CASSPAVVAYGYTF.

The chain uses TRBV5-1 and TRBJ2-5; 9 nucleotides agree with TRBD2. The CDR3 is 15 residues long. Germline CDR1 is SGHRS and CDR2 is YFSETQ. V gave up 0 bases and J gave up 4 bases; unmatched junction bases: 4. The CDR3 here is CASSLEAGGTETQYF. In DNA form, the CDR3 reads TGCGCCAGCAGCTTGGAGGCGGGGGGGACAGAGACCCAGTACTTC. The complete variable domain, with remaining parts taken from reference TRBV5-1 and TRBJ2-5, reads KAGVTQTPRYLIKTRGQQVTLSCSPISGHRSVSWYQQTPGQGLQFLFEYFSETQRNKGNFPGRFSGRQFSNSRSEMNVSTLELGDSALYLCASSLEAGGTETQYFGPGTRLLVL.

V and J are TRBV14 and TRBJ2-5, with 8 bases aligning to TRBD2. The CDR3 length is 14 residues. V shed 5 bases and J 5 bases; nucleotides not matched to a gene: 7. In germline, CDR1 is SGHDN, CDR2 FVKESK. CDR3 amino acids: CASSLGTRYETQYF. The CDR3 DNA reads TGTGCCAGCAGCTTAGGGACTAGGTACGAGACCCAGTACTTC.

This clone was recorded only once. V is TRBV7-9 and J is TRBJ1-2; TRBD1 matches 9 bases. After removal of 5 bases from V and 6 bases from J, the junction contained 4 bases not matched to a gene. Germline CDR1 is SEHNR and CDR2 is FQNEAQ (reference sequence). The CDR3 sequence is 13 residues long. The CDR3, as DNA: TGTGCCAGCAGCCAAAGGGACAGGGATGGCTACACCTTC. Amino acids: CASSQRDRDGYTF.

V and J are TRBV19 and TRBJ2-4; 14 bases line up with TRBD2. V was pared by 4 bases and J by 2 bases, with 7 bases of the junction left unmatched. Per germline, CDR1 LNHDA and CDR2 SQIVND (reference sequence). CDR3 length: 18 amino acids. Written as DNA, the CDR3 is TGTGCCAGTAGTAAGACTAGCGGGAGGGCCGGGACCAAAAACATTCAGTACTTC. Residues: CASSKTSGRAGTKNIQYF.